The rows below give T cell receptor beta chains drawn from one sample of a study of CD8+ T cells in alopecia areata. Libraries were prepared by immunoSEQ multiplex PCR; TCRdb keeps only in-frame clonotypes and omits some of them. This sample yields about 120,000 clones, of which about 50% are seen a single time; approximately 0.5% belongs to the top ten. The specimen was CD4+ T cells sorted from blood, collected at week 4, from a patient treated with tofacitinib. All receptors come from a human donor with alopecia areata. CDR3s include the opening cysteine and the closing phenylalanine or tryptophan. The order of the fields is clone size, J gene, D gene, V gene, CDR3 protein, CDR3 DNA. The D gene is left open where the match is weak. Expanded clones get a size class; other rows say once, few or many, or leave the size out.

clone size: once
J gene: TRBJ2-1
D gene: NA
V gene: TRBV30
CDR3 protein: CAFRGRLAGGGNEQFF
CDR3 DNA: NA

clone size: NA
J gene: TRBJ1-1
D gene: TRBD1
V gene: TRBV5-1
CDR3 protein: CASSLEGQGKPFF
CDR3 DNA: TGCGCCAGCAGCTTGGAAGGACAGGGGAAACCTTTCTTT

clone size: NA
J gene: TRBJ2-5
D gene: TRBD1
V gene: TRBV25-1
CDR3 protein: CASSLTGGPWPQYF
CDR3 DNA: TGTGCCAGCAGCTTAACAGGGGGCCCCTGGCCCCAGTACTTC

clone size: NA
J gene: TRBJ2-4
D gene: NA
V gene: TRBV7-8
CDR3 protein: CASSPPSRGGNIQYF
CDR3 DNA: TGTGCCAGCAGCCCCCCCTCCAGGGGAGGAAACATTCAGTACTTC

clone size: NA
J gene: TRBJ2-2
D gene: TRBD1
V gene: TRBV19
CDR3 protein: CASSPRGRGVTGELFF
CDR3 DNA: TGTGCCAGTAGTCCCAGGGGGCGAGGTGTTACCGGGGAGCTGTTTTTT

clone size: few
J gene: TRBJ2-2
D gene: NA
V gene: TRBV25-1
CDR3 protein: CASSESGFRAGELFF
CDR3 DNA: TGTGCCAGCAGTGAATCAGGGTTTAGGGCCGGGGAGCTGTTTTTT

clone size: few
J gene: TRBJ1-3
D gene: NA
V gene: TRBV9
CDR3 protein: CASSPPGANTIYF
CDR3 DNA: TGTGCCAGCAGCCCCCCCGGGGCGAACACCATATATTTT

clone size: NA
J gene: TRBJ2-7
D gene: NA
V gene: TRBV7-2
CDR3 protein: CASSLEKFSLYEQYF
CDR3 DNA: TGTGCCAGCAGCTTAGAAAAGTTCTCCCTCTACGAGCAGTACTTC

clone size: NA
J gene: TRBJ1-4
D gene: NA
V gene: TRBV6-5
CDR3 protein: CATRDNEKLFF
CDR3 DNA: TGTGCCACCCGCGATAATGAAAAACTGTTTTTT

clone size: NA
J gene: TRBJ2-4
D gene: NA
V gene: TRBV18
CDR3 protein: CASSPGEAGQYF
CDR3 DNA: TGTGCCAGCTCACCCGGGGAAGCGGGTCAGTACTTC

clone size: once
J gene: TRBJ2-5
D gene: NA
V gene: TRBV4-1
CDR3 protein: CASSQAYRQRAQETQYF
CDR3 DNA: TGCGCCAGCAGCCAAGCATATCGCCAGCGGGCCCAAGAGACCCAGTACTTC

clone size: NA
J gene: TRBJ1-2
D gene: NA
V gene: TRBV29-1
CDR3 protein: CSVDQGAGYTF
CDR3 DNA: TGCAGCGTTGACCAAGGTGCAGGCTACACCTTC

clone size: few
J gene: TRBJ2-2
D gene: NA
V gene: TRBV7-7
CDR3 protein: CASSLVQGSAGELFF
CDR3 DNA: TGTGCTAGCAGCTTAGTACAGGGAAGCGCCGGGGAGCTGTTTTTT

clone size: NA
J gene: TRBJ2-1
D gene: TRBD1
V gene: TRBV30
CDR3 protein: CAWSGVGTGAYNEQFF
CDR3 DNA: TGTGCCTGGAGCGGCGTGGGGACAGGGGCCTACAATGAGCAGTTCTTC

clone size: NA
J gene: TRBJ1-2
D gene: NA
V gene: TRBV18
CDR3 protein: CASSPSLGMANYGYTF
CDR3 DNA: NA

clone size: NA
J gene: TRBJ2-1
D gene: NA
V gene: TRBV7-2
CDR3 protein: CASSISGTPKNEQFF
CDR3 DNA: TGTGCCAGCAGCATATCCGGGACCCCGAAGAATGAGCAGTTCTTC

clone size: NA
J gene: TRBJ1-2
D gene: NA
V gene: TRBV5-6
CDR3 protein: CASSTGMPHGYTF
CDR3 DNA: TGTGCCAGCAGCACCGGGATGCCGCATGGCTACACCTTC

clone size: NA
J gene: TRBJ1-6
D gene: NA
V gene: TRBV6-5
CDR3 protein: CASSERTNSPLHF
CDR3 DNA: TGTGCCAGCAGTGAACGGACTAATTCACCCCTCCACTTT

clone size: NA
J gene: TRBJ1-5
D gene: NA
V gene: TRBV6-5
CDR3 protein: CASSYPGAVRQHF
CDR3 DNA: TGTGCCAGCAGTTACCCCGGGGCAGTCCGGCAGCATTTT

clone size: many
J gene: TRBJ2-3
D gene: TRBD2
V gene: TRBV2
CDR3 protein: CASKLAGEGDTQYF
CDR3 DNA: TGTGCCAGCAAACTAGCGGGGGAGGGAGATACGCAGTATTTT

clone size: NA
J gene: TRBJ2-3
D gene: NA
V gene: TRBV9
CDR3 protein: CASSTRGDLSTDTQYF
CDR3 DNA: TGTGCCAGCAGCACCCGGGGCGACCTTAGCACAGATACGCAGTATTTT

clone size: NA
J gene: TRBJ2-7
D gene: NA
V gene: TRBV5-1
CDR3 protein: CASSLGAGTVSEQYF
CDR3 DNA: TGCGCCAGCAGCTTGGGGGCGGGGACGGTGAGCGAGCAGTACTTC

clone size: few
J gene: TRBJ2-7
D gene: NA
V gene: TRBV5-5
CDR3 protein: CASRPDYSYEQYF
CDR3 DNA: TGTGCCAGCAGACCGGACTATTCCTACGAGCAGTACTTC

clone size: NA
J gene: TRBJ2-4
D gene: NA
V gene: TRBV7-2
CDR3 protein: CASSLGYSDIQYF
CDR3 DNA: TGTGCCAGCAGCTTAGGATACAGTGACATTCAGTACTTC